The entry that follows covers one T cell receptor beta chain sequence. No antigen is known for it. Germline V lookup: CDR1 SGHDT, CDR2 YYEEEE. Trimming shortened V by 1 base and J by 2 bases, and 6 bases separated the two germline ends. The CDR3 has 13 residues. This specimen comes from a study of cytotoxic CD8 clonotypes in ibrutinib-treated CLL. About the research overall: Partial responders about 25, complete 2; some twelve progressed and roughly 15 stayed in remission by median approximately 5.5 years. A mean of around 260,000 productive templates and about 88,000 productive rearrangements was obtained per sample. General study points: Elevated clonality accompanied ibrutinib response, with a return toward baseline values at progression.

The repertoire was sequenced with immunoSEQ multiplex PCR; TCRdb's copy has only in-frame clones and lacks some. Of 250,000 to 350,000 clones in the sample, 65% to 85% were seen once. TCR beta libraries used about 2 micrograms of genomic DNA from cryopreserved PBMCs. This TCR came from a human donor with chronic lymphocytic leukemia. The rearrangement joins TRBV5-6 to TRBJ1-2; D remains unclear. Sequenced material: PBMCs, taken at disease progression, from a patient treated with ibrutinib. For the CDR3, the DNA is TGTGCCAGCAGCTTGAAAAGAAACTATGGCTACACCTTC. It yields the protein CASSLKRNYGYTF.